The TCR beta chain under discussion was sequenced for a study of response to subunit inactivated influenza vaccine. There are 14 residues in the CDR3. Germline CDR1 and CDR2: SQVTM and ANQGSEA. V lost 5 bases to trimming and J lost 0 bases; unmatched junction nucleotides: 6. Whole-study findings and limits: Only a handful of new T cells, the authors suggested, are recruited with each seasonal influenza vaccination.

TCRdb analysed the RT-PCR reads with MiXCR anew, one entry per CDR3 protein. The data show about 240,000 distinct CDR3 sequences, 9% to 15% seen once. There are a few counts of this clonotype. Its specificity is unknown. This material consisted of non-naive T cells sorted from PBMCs, taken 14 to 15 days before vaccination. The origin of this receptor is a middle-aged man who received an inactivated influenza vaccine. V usage is TRBV29-1 and J usage is TRBJ1-1; TRBD1 matches at 7 bases. The CDR3 coding sequence is TGCAGCGTTTGGCAGGGGGGTATGAACACTGAAGCTTTCTTT. The encoded protein is CSVWQGGMNTEAFF.